These 18 T cell receptor beta chains were sequenced from one sample in a study of cytomegalovirus exposure and HLA in healthy donors. It was with 60 Vbeta and 13 Jbeta primers that the PCR ran. Some clones are missing from TCRdb's copy, which holds only in-frame ones; the method was immunoSEQ multiplex PCR. The repertoire consists of around 96,000 clones, with around 76% occurring once and the leading ten covering about a tenth. Sequenced input: PBMCs. The source of these receptors is a young man in good health and CMV-seropositive.

CDR3 DNA sequence: TGTGCCAGCAGCGTCCTGGCCTCTGGAAACACCATATATTTT. Amino acid sequence: CASSVLASGNTIYF. The V call is TRBV2, the J call TRBJ1-3; D uncertain. CDR3 length equals 14 residues. The germline gives CDR1 SNHLY, CDR2 FYNNEI. V lost 6 bases and J 0 bases, leaving 9 bases between the germline ends.

This chain joins TRBV11-2 and TRBJ1-4; D ambiguous. Germline V gene sequence: CDR1 SGHAT, CDR2 FQNNGV. Trimming took 2 bases from V and 0 from J, leaving 4 bases between them. This CDR3 comprises 14 residues. CDR3 region: CASSLLATNEKLFF. The CDR3 DNA reads TGTGCCAGCAGCTTACTCGCAACTAATGAAAAACTGTTTTTT.

This clone appeared a few times. The chain has TRBV4-3 and TRBJ2-1; TRBD2 agrees at 9 bases. The germline gives CDR1 LGHNA, CDR2 YSLEER. V was clipped by 3 bases and J by 4 bases; unmatched bases: 7. The CDR3 has 16 amino acids. In DNA, the CDR3 is TGCGCCAGCAGCCAGACCTTAGCGGGGGCGTACAATGAGCAGTTCTTC. Translating it yields CASSQTLAGAYNEQFF.

This chain uses TRBV7-6 with TRBJ2-1, with 12 bases that match TRBD2. The CDR3 covers 15 residues. Germline-derived CDR1 and CDR2 are SGHVS and FNYEAQ. The J segment lost 9 bases and the V segment lost 2 bases, leaving 5 bases of the junction unmatched. CDR3 DNA sequence: TGTGCCAGCAGCTTATCGGGACTAGCGGGCGGTGAGCAGTTCTTC. Protein: CASSLSGLAGGEQFF.

The J gene is TRBJ1-5, the V gene TRBV6-5; TRBD1 is a possible D gene (5 bases). The CDR3 is 13 residues long. The V end was cut by 6 bases, the J end by 6 bases, with 12 bases between. In germline, CDR1 is MNHEY, CDR2 SVGAGI. CDR3 bases: TGTGCCAGCAGGCCTTACAGGAGTCAGCCCCAGCATTTT. Translating it yields CASRPYRSQPQHF.

The J gene is TRBJ1-3, the V gene TRBV6-1, with D possibly TRBD1 on 5 matching bases. This CDR3 has 16 residues. In germline, CDR1 is MNHNS, CDR2 SASEGT. The V gene lost 2 bases and the J gene lost 2 bases, with 13 bases spanning the gap. In DNA, the CDR3 is TGTGCCAGCAGTGAACAGGAGGGGCGGACTGGAAACACCATATATTTT. This sequence encodes CASSEQEGRTGNTIYF.

The chain has TRBV29-1 and TRBJ2-3; 9 nucleotides match TRBD2. The CDR3 covers 13 residues. J gave up 6 bases and V 7 bases, and 8 bases lay outside the gene matches. Germline V gene data show CDR1 as SQVTM and CDR2 as ANQGSEA. The CDR3 here is CSGLGGGVDTQYF. Written as DNA, the CDR3 is TGCAGCGGATTAGGCGGGGGGGTGGATACGCAGTATTTT.

This clone has a count of ten or more. The chain couples TRBV5-1 to TRBJ1-3; no reliable D call. Germline loops: CDR1 SGHRS, CDR2 YFSETQ. Trimming removed 4 bases from V and 4 bases from J, with 12 bases in between. This CDR3 is built from 14 residues. The CDR3 DNA reads TGCGCCAGCAGCCGCGACATAGGCGGAAACACCATATATTTT. This sequence encodes CASSRDIGGNTIYF.

V is TRBV30 and J is TRBJ1-1; no clear D. Germline assignment: CDR1 GTSNPN and CDR2 SVGIG (reference sequence). V lost 2 bases and J lost 1, with 8 bases in between. The CDR3 has 13 residues. The CDR3 nucleotides are TGTGCCTGGAGTAGCAGGCGGAACACTGAAGCTTTCTTT. Translated, it gives CAWSSRRNTEAFF.

This chain links TRBV28 with TRBJ1-5; D ambiguous. Deletions cut 7 bases from V and 2 bases from J, with 18 bases between. The CDR3 is made up of 16 amino acids. Germline-derived CDR1 and CDR2 are MDHEN and SYDVKM. The CDR3, as DNA: TGTGCCAGCAAATCGGGCCTCGGGAGGCGCAATCAGCCCCAGCATTTT. This translates into CASKSGLGRRNQPQHF. Full variable domain (missing parts from reference TRBV28 and TRBJ1-5): DVKVTQSSRYLVKRTGEKVFLECVQDMDHENMFWYRQDPGLGLRLIYFSYDVKMKEKGDIPEGYSVSREKKERFSLILESASTNQTSMYLCASKSGLGRRNQPQHFGDGTRLSIL.

V and J are TRBV23-1 and TRBJ2-5, with 11 bases fitting TRBD2. TRBV23-1 belongs to the ORF category, with a function that is uncertain. The CDR3 consists of 14 residues. Losses at the gene ends were 1 base for V and 14 bases for J; bases not matched to a gene: 9. The CDR3 coding sequence is TGCGCCAGCAGTCAATTTGCCGGGACTAGCGGAAGATACTTC. Residues: CASSQFAGTSGRYF.

This clone has just one count. Germline and junction disagree at one end, which may indicate a read error. Other DNA sequences of this sample code for an identical CDR3. V and J are TRBV5-1 and TRBJ2-5; a possible D gene is TRBD2 (5 bases). This CDR3 is 14 amino acids long. The germline V gene has CDR1 SGHRS and CDR2 YFSETQ. CDR3 sequence: CASSFGVASETQYF. CDR3 sequence (DNA): TGTGCCAGCAGCTTCGGGGTGGCGTCCGAGACCCAGTACTTC.

V is TRBV2 and J is TRBJ1-5; tentative D call: TRBD1 (5 bases). CDR1 and CDR2 from the germline V gene are SNHLY and FYNNEI. This CDR3 spans 14 amino acids. Trimming shortened V by 6 bases and J by 4 bases, and 13 bases separated the two germline ends. Here the CDR3 reads CASSLGQGNQPQHF. The CDR3 region has the DNA TGTGCCAGCAGCTTAGGGCAGGGAAATCAGCCCCAGCATTTT.

This rearrangement joins TRBV7-9 to TRBJ2-7; D call uncertain. The germline V gene encodes CDR1 SEHNR and CDR2 FQNEAQ (reference sequence). V lost 0 bases to trimming and J lost 3 bases, with 6 bases between them. The CDR3 length is 13 residues. The CDR3 here is CASSLAADYEQYF. The DNA for the CDR3 is TGTGCCAGCAGCTTAGCGGCAGACTACGAGCAGTACTTC.

The chain has TRBV5-8 and TRBJ1-1; TRBD1 is a possible D gene (5 bases). Trimming took 5 bases from V and 13 from J, leaving 21 bases between them. Germline V gene sequence: CDR1 SGHTS, CDR2 YDEGEE. The CDR3 is 13 amino acids. This chain's CDR3 is CASSSGSSGRGFF. Written as DNA, the CDR3 is TGTGCCAGCAGTTCCGGTTCGAGTGGAAGGGGTTTCTTT.

This rearrangement joins TRBV6-5 to TRBJ1-1; a weak D match, TRBD1 (6 bases). The CDR3 has 14 residues. Per germline, CDR1 MNHEY and CDR2 SVGAGI. Trimming cost V 6 bases and J 0 bases, with 11 bases left between them. The CDR3 sequence is CASSQGQMNTEAFF. The CDR3 region has the DNA TGTGCCAGCAGCCAAGGACAGATGAACACTGAAGCTTTCTTT.

J is TRBJ2-2 and V is TRBV7-3; D not certain. Germline V gives CDR1 SGHTA, CDR2 FQGTGA. The CDR3 runs to 13 residues. The V and J ends lost 4 bases and 4 bases respectively, with 7 bases between them. Here the CDR3 DNA reads TGTGCCAGCAGCTCTTCGGGCACCGGGGAGCTGTTTTTT. It is translated as CASSSSGTGELFF.

The chain couples TRBV5-6 to TRBJ2-5; 10 bases match TRBD2. The CDR3 length is 18 residues. Germline CDR1 and CDR2: SGHDT and YYEEEE. The V segment lost 0 bases and the J segment 2 bases; nucleotides outside the gene matches: 10. CDR3 residues: CASSLGSGGAWGQETQYF. The CDR3 DNA follows: TGTGCCAGCAGCTTGGGAAGCGGGGGGGCCTGGGGACAAGAGACCCAGTACTTC.